This T cell receptor beta chain was retrieved from a study of T cells in Graves' hyperthyroidism and ophthalmopathy. Study results and caveats: Appearing also in blood were most of the thyroid clonotypes expanded above 0.001.

Germline CDR1 is SGHNT and CDR2 is YYREEE (reference sequence). V was cut by 4 bases and J by 7 bases, with 11 bases left in between. The CDR3 contains 13 residues. This clonotype has just a few counts. The antigen remains unidentified. Researchers amplified the TCR beta CDR3 regions from RNA transcripts. During a first-round RT-PCR of the TCR CDR3, the HTBI primer set was used. TCRdb analysed the multiplex PCR reads with MiXCR anew, one entry per CDR3 protein. The data hold about 560,000 distinct CDR3 sequences, with approximately 15% observed a single time. From more than 8 ml of fresh peripheral blood, PBMCs were isolated.

Sequencing was carried out using blood. The receptor was derived from a woman younger than 30 with Graves' hyperthyroidism. J is TRBJ2-2 and V is TRBV5-4; D is ambiguous. The CDR3: CASSLPELGELFF. CDR3 nucleotide sequence: TGTGCCAGCAGCCTACCAGAGCTCGGGGAGCTGTTTTTT. The whole variable domain, remainder taken from reference TRBV5-4 and TRBJ2-2, is ETGVTQSPTHLIKTRGQQVTLRCSSQSGHNTVSWYQQALGQGPQFIFQYYREEENGRGNFPPRFSGLQFPNYSSELNVNALELDDSALYLCASSLPELGELFFGEGSRLTVL.